This T cell receptor (beta chain) was profiled in a study of CD8+ T cells in alopecia areata. About this clone: As yet, its antigen is unknown.

Indicated treatment: oral pan-JAK inhibitor, 5-10 mg twice daily. Study-level results: Unlike in mice, where it was clearer, TCR sharing across patients was less clear, possibly HLA-related.

It was cDNA, reverse transcribed from extracted RNA, that served as the sequencing template. TCRdb's table, derived via immunoSEQ multiplex PCR, lists solely in-frame clones and lacks some. The sample holds more than 95,000 clones, about three fifths seen once. The CDR3 totals 13 residues. The germline V gene has CDR1 SGHVS and CDR2 FQNEAQ. The germline V and J ends were trimmed by 5 bases and 0 bases, with 8 bases remaining between them. The specimen was CD8+ T cells sorted from blood, collected at week 4, from a patient treated with tofacitinib. The source is a human donor with alopecia areata. V usage is TRBV7-8 and J usage is TRBJ2-7; D is unresolved. CDR3 in amino acids: CASSPESSYEQYF. The CDR3, as DNA: TGTGCCAGCAGCCCGGAAAGCTCCTACGAGCAGTACTTC.